The next 5 T cell receptor beta chains were all read from a single sample in a study of blood T cell repertoires in COVID-19. Assay used: immunoSEQ multiplex PCR; TCRdb lists only in-frame clones, some missing. The sample has about 300,000 clones, around 80% seen once; the top ten hold about 1.2%. Sequences were obtained from peripheral blood. The source is a woman in her 50s with acute or convalescent COVID-19.

Only a few counts were recorded for this clone. The genes are TRBV2 and TRBJ2-1, with a weak D call TRBD2 (5 bases). V dropped 5 bases and J dropped 8 bases, with 10 bases sitting between them. CDR3 length: 12 amino acids. Germline lookup yields CDR1 SNHLY and CDR2 FYNNEI. The chain's CDR3 is CASSFTADEQFF. As DNA, the CDR3 is TGTGCCAGCAGTTTTACAGCGGATGAGCAGTTCTTC.

This chain connects TRBV30 to TRBJ1-1; TRBD1 agrees at 9 bases. Germline assignment: CDR1 GTSNPN and CDR2 SVGIG (reference sequence). J was trimmed by 7 bases and V by 4 bases; bases with no gene match: 4. The length of the CDR3 is 12 residues. The CDR3 DNA reads as TGTGCCTGGAAACAGGGGGCCGGTGAAGCTTTCTTT. It is translated as CAWKQGAGEAFF.

This clone was found a few times. This rearrangement joins TRBV11-3 to TRBJ1-1; D unclear. CDR3 size: 14 residues. Germline lookup yields CDR1 SGHNT and CDR2 YENEEA. The germline V and J ends were trimmed by 4 bases and 1 base, with 10 bases remaining between them. CDR3 amino acids: CASSSGLANTEAFF. The CDR3 nucleotides are TGTGCCAGCAGCTCCGGACTGGCGAACACTGAAGCTTTCTTT.

A note on this clone: Sequence at one end of the junction differs from germline and may be a read error. This rearrangement joins TRBV6-2 or TRBV6-3 to TRBJ1-1; 7 nucleotides align to TRBD1. Germline V CDR1 and CDR2: MNHEY, SVGEGT. The length of the CDR3 is 17 residues. For the CDR3, the DNA is TGTGCCAGCAATTACCCAGGAGGGGGCGAGAAGAACACTGAAGCTTTCTTT. This encodes CASNYPGGGEKNTEAFF.

In the case of this clone: Within the sample, other DNA sequences also encode this same CDR3. This chain uses TRBV5-1 with TRBJ1-1; D may be TRBD1 (5 bases). The CDR3 loop spans 14 amino acids. CDR1 and CDR2 from the germline V gene are SGHRS and YFSETQ. Deletions cut 2 bases from V and 2 bases from J, with 10 bases between. Written as DNA, the CDR3 is TGCGCCAGCAGCTTAACCGGGGGAAACACTGAAGCTTTCTTT. This gives the protein CASSLTGGNTEAFF.